This record covers a single TCR beta chain. Its antigen is still unknown. This entry is derived from a study of T-cell memory formation after mild COVID-19. Study-level findings and limits: Clones from the second wave (peaking day 37) had unconfirmed SARS-CoV-2 specificity. Day 15 to 85 contracting clones showed balanced CD4/CD8; day 15 to 37 expanders favored CD4+. Mainly CM and EM harbored the contracting CD4+ clones; mainly EMRA harbored the CD8+ ones.

The authors produced TCR alpha and TCR beta cDNA libraries with sample barcodes and UMIs by 5'RACE using constant-segment primers. Using its own MiXCR run on the 5' RACE reads, TCRdb lists one record per CDR3 protein. Of around 320,000 distinct CDR3 sequences listed, 25% to 30% are singletons. The CDR3 length is 13 residues. V lost 6 bases and J 5 bases, leaving 13 bases between the germline ends. Looked up from germline, CDR1 is ENHRY and CDR2 is SYGVKD. The sequenced sample was PBMCs or a T cell subset sorted from them (not recorded which). This receptor was taken from an adult woman who had mild COVID-19 (a few samples of this study predate the infection). Cell type and time point are not known. J is TRBJ2-5 and V is TRBV10-3; D possibly uses TRBD1 or TRBD2 (5 bases each). The CDR3 here is CAIRREGVETQYF. CDR3 nucleotide sequence: TGTGCCATCAGACGGGAAGGGGTTGAGACCCAGTACTTC.